These 3 T cell receptor beta chains originate from one sample sequenced in a study of blood T cell repertoires in COVID-19. Assay: immunoSEQ multiplex PCR; the TCRdb copy retains only in-frame clones and omits some. The profile covers about 180,000 clones, with roughly 84% appearing a single time and over 12% taken by the ten largest. Specimen: PBMCs or T cells enriched from blood (not recorded which). The receptors were gathered from a man aged 45-60 years who had recovered from COVID-19.

The chain carries TRBV24-1 and TRBJ2-1; TRBD1 aligns across 9 bases. V gave up 3 bases and J gave up 6 bases; unmatched junction bases: 5. CDR3 size: 15 residues. CDR1 is KGHDR and CDR2 is SFDVKD in the germline V gene. CDR3 nucleotides: TGTGCCACCAGTGATCGGACAGGGGTGGGCAATGAGCAGTTCTTC. As protein: CATSDRTGVGNEQFF.

The chain is built from TRBV6-5 and TRBJ1-6; 8 bases align to TRBD1. J was trimmed by 2 bases and V by 4 bases; bases with no gene match: 4. CDR3 size: 16 residues. The germline V gene has CDR1 MNHEY and CDR2 SVGAGI. This chain's CDR3 is CASSSQGGAYNSPLHF. The CDR3 region has the DNA TGTGCCAGCAGTTCACAGGGGGGAGCCTATAATTCACCCCTCCACTTT.

The CDR3, as DNA: TGTGCCAGCAGCGTAGTTGGCGGGGGGGCGGCAGATACGCAGTATTTT. It codes for CASSVVGGGAADTQYF. This chain connects TRBV9 to TRBJ2-3, with 9 nucleotides matching TRBD2. This CDR3 has 16 amino acids. Germline values: CDR1 SGDLS, CDR2 YYNGEE. J lost 4 bases, V lost 0 bases, and 6 bases had no gene match.